A single sample gave rise to the 28 T cell receptor beta chains below, sequenced in a study of T-cell reconstitution after alpha-beta-depleted transplantation in children (dated by TCRdb to the mid-2010s). Preparation of the library involved PCR. Instrument on record: Illumina HiSeq 2500. TCR libraries were prepared with molecular barcoding, using unique molecular identifiers to normalize TCRbeta repertoire quantification. TCRdb reran the public reads through fastp at Q25 and MiXCR, keeping productive beta chains. Every entry covers one CDR3 protein and lists the most common genes and DNA from its rows. In all, the sample holds 500,000 to 600,000 distinct CDR3 sequences, and more than 20% of those were seen once. The ten most abundant clones make up 36% of the sample. In the paper's terms, the treatment or condition label means: allogeneic hematopoietic cell transplantation with graft depleted of TCRalphabeta T cells and CD19 B cells.

Sequencing was performed on PBMCs, taken before TCRalphabeta/CD19-depleted stem cell transplant. These TCRs come from a boy younger than two with Wiskott-Aldrich syndrome, due to receive a stem cell transplant.

This chain uses TRBV10-3 with TRBJ2-5; TRBD1 matches at 7 bases. V lost 8 bases to trimming and J lost 2 bases; unmatched junction nucleotides: 17. This CDR3 region has 17 residues. Germline V CDR1 and CDR2: ENHRY, SYGVKD. Written as DNA, the CDR3 is TGTGCCATCTCAGCTAACAGAGACAGGGCCTTTCAAGAGACCCAGTACTTC. Amino acids: CAISANRDRAFQETQYF.

The genes are TRBV5-1 and TRBJ2-7; D ambiguous. This CDR3 comprises 14 residues. The germline gives CDR1 SGHRS, CDR2 YFSETQ. Trimming left V 0 bases short and J 3 bases short, with 10 bases between. In nucleotides, the CDR3 is TGCGCCAGCAGCTTGGCAGGCAGCCTCTACGAGCAGTACTTC. It is translated as CASSLAGSLYEQYF.

V is TRBV5-1 and J is TRBJ1-1, with TRBD1 matching 9 bases. The CDR3 is 15 residues long. The germline V gene has CDR1 SGHRS and CDR2 YFSETQ. Trimming at V came to 4 bases and at J to 3 bases, leaving 7 bases not matched to a gene. For the CDR3, the DNA is TGCGCCAGCAGCCCACCGGGACAGGGATACACTGAAGCTTTCTTT. Translation: CASSPPGQGYTEAFF.

This clonotype was seen a few times. This chain uses TRBV29-1 with TRBJ1-4; TRBD1 agrees at 7 bases. The V segment lost 5 bases and the J segment 3 bases; nucleotides outside the gene matches: 3. The CDR3 sequence is 13 residues long. Germline CDR1 is SQVTM and CDR2 is ANQGSEA. The CDR3 coding sequence is TGCAGCGTTTACAGGGGACCTAATGAAAAACTGTTTTTT. This translates into CSVYRGPNEKLFF. Based on the CDR3 plus reference TRBV29-1 and TRBJ1-4, the full variable domain is SAVISQKPSRDICQRGTSLTIQCQVDSQVTMMFWYRQQPGQSLTLIATANQGSEATYESGFVIDKFPISRPNLTFSTLTVSNMSPEDSSIYLCSVYRGPNEKLFFGSGTQLSVL.

The chain joins TRBV20-1 to TRBJ2-5; 13 nucleotides line up with TRBD2. Germline V gene data show CDR1 as DFQATT and CDR2 as SNEGSKA (reference sequence). V gave up 6 bases and J gave up 8 bases; unmatched junction bases: 6. This CDR3 is 13 amino acids long. This chain's CDR3 is CSAGTSGVPTQYF. Written as DNA, the CDR3 is TGCAGTGCGGGGACTAGCGGGGTACCTACCCAGTACTTC.

This clonotype was seen a few times. The rearrangement uses TRBV5-1 and TRBJ2-5; 12 bases align to TRBD2. CDR1 and CDR2 from the germline V gene are SGHRS and YFSETQ. V shed 8 bases, J shed 1 base, and the junction held 6 bases outside the gene matches. The CDR3 extends over 15 amino acids. CDR3 region: CASCPGLAGQETQYF. In nucleotides, the CDR3 is TGCGCCAGTTGTCCGGGACTAGCGGGCCAAGAGACCCAGTACTTC.

The chain has TRBV10-1 and TRBJ1-3; 7 nucleotides line up with TRBD1. The V and J ends lost 2 bases and 0 bases, in that order; junction bases with no gene match: 1. The length of the CDR3 is 15 residues. Germline CDR1 reads WNHNN; CDR2 reads SYGVQD (reference sequence). CDR3 sequence reads: CASSETGDSGNTIYF. CDR3 DNA sequence: TGCGCCAGCAGTGAGACAGGGGACTCTGGAAACACCATATATTTT.

CDR3 sequence reads: CASSLEGPGNQPQHF. CDR3 nucleotide sequence: TGCGCCAGCAGCTTGGAAGGCCCGGGGAATCAGCCCCAGCATTTT. The J gene is TRBJ1-5, the V gene TRBV5-1; D uncertain. Per the germline V gene, CDR1 is SGHRS and CDR2 is YFSETQ. Trimming shortened V by 0 bases and J by 4 bases, and 11 bases separated the two germline ends. This CDR3 region has 15 residues.

This clonotype was picked up a small number of times. The chain joins TRBV10-3 to TRBJ2-2, with TRBD2 matching 10 bases. J was trimmed by 0 bases and V by 7 bases; bases with no gene match: 2. Germline values: CDR1 ENHRY, CDR2 SYGVKD. The CDR3 length is 15 residues. CDR3 in amino acids: CAIKSGRANTGELFF. CDR3 sequence (DNA): TGTGCCATCAAAAGCGGGAGGGCGAACACCGGGGAGCTGTTTTTT.

This clonotype occurred a few times. This chain links TRBV5-1 with TRBJ2-5; D not certain. V gave up 3 bases and J gave up 5 bases, with 11 bases separating them. This CDR3 spans 13 amino acids. CDR1 is SGHRS, CDR2 YFSETQ, per germline. The DNA of the CDR3 is TGCGCCAGCAGCTCCGACACTGGGGAGACCCAGTACTTC. Residues: CASSSDTGETQYF.

This clonotype was detected a few times. The chain joins TRBV7-2 to TRBJ2-2; D might be TRBD1 (5 bases). Trimming cost V 0 bases and J 0 bases, with 8 bases left between them. Germline loops: CDR1 SGHTA, CDR2 FQGNSA. CDR3 size: 16 residues. In nucleotides, the CDR3 is TGTGCCAGCAGCTTAGCGGGGCCCCCGAACACCGGGGAGCTGTTTTTT. Residues: CASSLAGPPNTGELFF.

The CDR3 coding sequence is TGTGCCTGGAGCGTCCCAGGGGGCACCACTGAAGCTTTCTTT. Residues: CAWSVPGGTTEAFF. J is TRBJ1-1 and V is TRBV30; TRBD1 agrees at 8 bases. Germline V CDR1 and CDR2: GTSNPN, SVGIG (reference sequence). V gave up 3 bases and J gave up 4 bases; unmatched junction bases: 7. The CDR3 runs 14 residues.

This chain uses TRBV5-1 with TRBJ1-1, with D unresolved. The germline V gene has CDR1 SGHRS and CDR2 YFSETQ. The V end lost 4 bases, the J end lost 1 base, and 11 bases lay between the germline ends. The CDR3 totals 14 residues. Here the CDR3 DNA reads TGCGCCAGCAGCGAGCTCCCAGGGAACACTGAAGCTTTCTTT. Amino acids: CASSELPGNTEAFF.

The chain recombines TRBV20-1 with TRBJ1-4; 8 positions match TRBD1. In germline, CDR1 is DFQATT, CDR2 SNEGSKA (reference sequence). This CDR3 spans 15 amino acids. The V and J ends lost 5 bases and 2 bases, in that order; junction bases with no gene match: 7. DNA of the CDR3: TGCAGTGCTCCAGGACAGGGTTTCACTAATGAAAAACTGTTTTTT. It yields the protein CSAPGQGFTNEKLFF.

The table lists this clonotype with a few counts. The chain carries TRBV20-1 and TRBJ2-7, with 13 positions matching TRBD2. This CDR3 spans 16 amino acids. Germline V gene data show CDR1 as DFQATT and CDR2 as SNEGSKA (reference sequence). V gave up 5 bases and J gave up 4 bases; unmatched junction bases: 11. The CDR3: CSAGNRLAGGGYEQYF. In nucleotides, the CDR3 is TGCAGTGCTGGAAATCGACTAGCGGGAGGAGGATACGAGCAGTACTTC.

V gene TRBV28 combines with J gene TRBJ1-3; 7 nucleotides match TRBD1. V was clipped by 2 bases and J by 2 bases; unmatched bases: 12. This CDR3 spans 18 amino acids. Germline values: CDR1 MDHEN, CDR2 SYDVKM. CDR3 DNA: TGTGCCAGCAGTTTAGCCCTCCAGGACAGGATCCCTGGAAACACCATATATTTT. Its protein product is CASSLALQDRIPGNTIYF.

The chain couples TRBV9 to TRBJ2-7; TRBD1 is a possible D gene (5 bases). The CDR3 is made up of 15 amino acids. The V and J ends lost 0 bases and 7 bases respectively, with 17 bases between them. Germline V lookup: CDR1 SGDLS, CDR2 YYNGEE. In nucleotides, the CDR3 is TGTGCCAGCAGCGTAGCTCCAGGGATTATCGGGGAGCAGTACTTC. This encodes CASSVAPGIIGEQYF.

The V and J genes are TRBV28 and TRBJ1-1; D unresolved. V lost 1 base to trimming and J lost 6 bases, with 9 bases between them. Per the germline V gene, CDR1 is MDHEN and CDR2 is SYDVKM. The CDR3 sequence is 13 residues long. The CDR3 coding sequence is TGTGCCAGCAGTTTATTTCCCTTCCCTGAAGCTTTCTTT. This translates into CASSLFPFPEAFF.

The rearrangement joins TRBV12-5 to TRBJ1-1; a weak D match, TRBD1 (6 bases). The V end was cut by 1 base, the J end by 1 base, with 10 bases between. Germline lookup yields CDR1 LGHNT and CDR2 FRNRAP. There are 15 residues in the CDR3. The CDR3: CASGLAGTTNTEAFF. The CDR3 DNA follows: TGTGCTAGTGGTTTGGCCGGGACAACGAACACTGAAGCTTTCTTT.

This clonotype turned up a few times. The chain links TRBV28 to TRBJ1-4; D may be TRBD1 (5 bases). The germline V and J ends were trimmed by 4 bases and 5 bases, with 11 bases remaining between them. Looked up from germline, CDR1 is MDHEN and CDR2 is SYDVKM. This CDR3 contains 14 residues. The CDR3 DNA sequence: TGTGCCAGCAGTTCGACAGCTATAAATGAAAAACTGTTTTTT. This gives the protein CASSSTAINEKLFF.

The gene calls are TRBV5-1 and TRBJ2-7, with 8 bases identical to TRBD1. Germline values: CDR1 SGHRS, CDR2 YFSETQ. This CDR3 is built from 16 residues. V dropped 0 bases and J dropped 2; count of bases not matched to a gene: 7. This CDR3 is CASSLGRDRKTYEQYF. The CDR3 DNA follows: TGCGCCAGCAGCTTGGGCAGGGACAGGAAGACCTACGAGCAGTACTTC. Based on the CDR3 plus reference TRBV5-1 and TRBJ2-7, the full variable domain is KAGVTQTPRYLIKTRGQQVTLSCSPISGHRSVSWYQQTPGQGLQFLFEYFSETQRNKGNFPGRFSGRQFSNSRSEMNVSTLELGDSALYLCASSLGRDRKTYEQYFGPGTRLTVT.

In this sample, this clonotype turned up a few times. The V call is TRBV28, the J call TRBJ2-1, with 10 bases matching TRBD2. Per the germline V gene, CDR1 is MDHEN and CDR2 is SYDVKM. The CDR3 has 19 residues. Trimming at V came to 4 bases and at J to 1 base, leaving 13 bases not matched to a gene. For the CDR3, the DNA is TGTGCCAGCAGTTCTAGCGGGGGTTGGCCCAATCAATCCTACAATGAGCAGTTCTTC. Its translation is CASSSSGGWPNQSYNEQFF.

This clonotype has only a few counts. The V gene is TRBV7-9, the J gene TRBJ1-1; D remains unclear. This CDR3 is 13 amino acids long. The V end lost 5 bases, the J end lost 5 bases, and 12 bases lay between the germline ends. Per germline, CDR1 SEHNR and CDR2 FQNEAQ (reference sequence). The CDR3 spells CASSRETGTEAFF. In nucleotides, the CDR3 is TGTGCCAGCAGCAGAGAAACGGGGACTGAAGCTTTCTTT.

This clonotype was counted between two and nine times. The junction does not match germline at one end; this may be a read error. The chain recombines TRBV6-5 with TRBJ1-1; possible D gene TRBD1, 6 bases. The CDR3 length is 17 residues. The germline V gene encodes CDR1 MNHEY and CDR2 SVGAGI. The CDR3 sequence is CASSYDPNRAQNTEPFF. The CDR3 DNA is TGTGCCAGCAGTTACGACCCCAACAGGGCCCAGAACACTGAACCTTTCTTT.

The gene calls are TRBV4-2 and TRBJ2-3; 7 nucleotides align to TRBD2. V lost 0 bases to trimming and J lost 0 bases; unmatched junction nucleotides: 12. The CDR3 length is 19 residues. Germline V gene sequence: CDR1 LGHNA, CDR2 YNFKEQ. CDR3 region: CASSQDWGGSASSTDTQYF. DNA of the CDR3: TGTGCCAGCAGCCAAGATTGGGGCGGGAGCGCATCTAGCACAGATACGCAGTATTTT.

The chain is built from TRBV28 and TRBJ1-2, with unresolved D. Germline values: CDR1 MDHEN, CDR2 SYDVKM. The CDR3 length is 12 residues. The V end was cut by 2 bases, the J end by 2 bases, with 3 bases between. CDR3 sequence reads: CASSLQNYGYTF. In DNA, the CDR3 is TGTGCCAGCAGTTTACAAAACTATGGCTACACCTTC.

CDR3 bases: TGTGCCAGCAGCTTAACCGGAGGGGGCAGGACTGAAGCTTTCTTT. Amino acids: CASSLTGGGRTEAFF. The chain uses TRBV7-6 and TRBJ1-1; 7 bases agree with TRBD1. V shed 2 bases, J shed 5 bases, and the junction held 8 bases outside the gene matches. The germline V gene encodes CDR1 SGHVS and CDR2 FNYEAQ. The CDR3 has 15 amino acids.

This clonotype was counted a single time. The chain carries TRBV5-5 and TRBJ1-5, with 7 bases lining up with TRBD1. Germline assignment: CDR1 SGHKS and CDR2 YYEKEE (reference sequence). The CDR3 extends over 14 amino acids. V lost 2 bases, J lost 9 bases, and 8 bases stayed unmatched. CDR3 sequence reads: CASSFRGGASPQHF. The DNA for the CDR3 is TGTGCCAGCAGCTTTCGAGGGGGCGCGTCGCCCCAGCATTTT.